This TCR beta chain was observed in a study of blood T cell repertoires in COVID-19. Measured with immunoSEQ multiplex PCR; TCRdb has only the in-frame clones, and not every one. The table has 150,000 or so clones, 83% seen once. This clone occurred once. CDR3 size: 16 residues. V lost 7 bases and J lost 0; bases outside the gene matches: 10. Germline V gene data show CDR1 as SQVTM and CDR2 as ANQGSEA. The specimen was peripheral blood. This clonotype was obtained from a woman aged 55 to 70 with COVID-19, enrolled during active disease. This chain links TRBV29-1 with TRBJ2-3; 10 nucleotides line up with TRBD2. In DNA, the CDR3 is TGCAGCGCTTTCGTTGGTAGCGGGGGGAGCACAGATACGCAGTATTTT. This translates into CSAFVGSGGSTDTQYF.